This T cell receptor beta chain stems from a study of blood T cells in healthy people across ages. The study's findings and limits: Calculation of diversity from one million T cells yielded estimates considered to be underestimates. Any conclusive comparison of naive versus antigen-experienced cells was prevented by using unsorted PBMCs. It was the long-lived donors that had more naive CD4+ cells and higher diversity than aged donors.

Regarding this clonotype: Its specificity is not known.

This CDR3 is 13 amino acids long. Germline V gene lookup returns CDR1 MDHEN and CDR2 SYDVKM. V lost 2 bases and J lost 9, with 13 bases in between. Together with a sample-barcoded 5' primer, a J-beta primer mix was included in a second PCR lasting roughly 7 to 11 cycles. Unique molecular identifiers of 12 random nucleotides labeled each cDNA. TCRdb used MiXCR to reprocess the 5' RACE reads, holding one entry per CDR3 protein. The table shows 750,000 to 950,000 distinct CDR3 sequences, with 40% to 65% occurring only once. The source material was blood. This chain connects TRBV28 to TRBJ2-5; either TRBD1 or TRBD2 may supply D (5 bases each). This TCR came from an older man in good health. CDR3 sequence reads: CASSLRPRDAQYF. The CDR3 DNA is TGTGCCAGCAGTTTAAGGCCAAGGGACGCCCAGTACTTC.